The following is a T cell receptor beta chain sequence with its context. Its specificity is not known. Sequencing targeted expressed TCRB transcripts, as all isolated RNA had been reverse transcribed. TCRdb's copy holds only in-frame clones and misses some; the assay was immunoSEQ multiplex PCR. Of some 350,000 clones listed, 8.5% to 10% are singletons. This specimen comes from a study of beta chain features in type 1 diabetes. Study results and limitations: Significant though moderate, a shortening of TCRB CDR3s appeared in all four CD4+ subsets of Type 1 diabetes patients.

Trimming took off 1 base at V and 4 bases at J, with 10 bases between the two ends. There are 14 residues in the CDR3. Germline V gene sequence: CDR1 SGHTA, CDR2 FQGNSA. The chain couples TRBV7-2 to TRBJ1-1; D call uncertain. This TCR was recovered from a man aged 25 to 45 with type 1 diabetes. Sequenced sample: central memory CD4+ T cells from blood. The CDR3 region is CASSLDSAATEAFF. CDR3 nucleotide sequence: TGTGCCAGCAGCTTAGACTCGGCCGCCACTGAAGCTTTCTTT.